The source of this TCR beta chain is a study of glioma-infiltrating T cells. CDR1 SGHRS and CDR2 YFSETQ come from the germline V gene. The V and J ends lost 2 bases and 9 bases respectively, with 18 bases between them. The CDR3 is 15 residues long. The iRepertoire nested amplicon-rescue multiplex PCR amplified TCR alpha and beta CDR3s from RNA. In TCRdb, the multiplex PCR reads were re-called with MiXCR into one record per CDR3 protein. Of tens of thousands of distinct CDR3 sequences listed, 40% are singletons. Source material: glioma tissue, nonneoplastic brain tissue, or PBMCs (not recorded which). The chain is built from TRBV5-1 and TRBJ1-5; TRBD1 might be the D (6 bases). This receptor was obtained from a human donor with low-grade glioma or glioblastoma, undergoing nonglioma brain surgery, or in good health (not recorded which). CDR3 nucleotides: TGCGCCAGCAGCTTAACAGGGACTAGCTATCGGCCCCAGCATTTT. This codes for CASSLTGTSYRPQHF.